Below are 8 T cell receptor beta chains sequenced from a single sample in a study of T cell responses to AZD1222 COVID-19 vaccine. Sequencing used immunoSEQ multiplex PCR; TCRdb keeps in-frame clones, though not all of them. The table has approximately 80,000 clones, 80% to 90% seen once. The sample was peripheral blood, taken 28 days after the second AZD1222 dose. The receptors here all came from an adult who received the AZD1222 COVID-19 vaccine.

V gene TRBV4-1 combines with J gene TRBJ1-1, with 9 bases lining up with TRBD1. The V gene end was trimmed by 7 bases and the J gene end by 2 bases; junction bases not matched to a gene: 8. Germline CDR1 and CDR2: MGHRA and YSYEKL. CDR3 length: 15 amino acids. The CDR3: CASTQRGQGNTEAFF. Written as DNA, the CDR3 is TGCGCCAGCACCCAGCGGGGACAGGGAAACACTGAAGCTTTCTTT.

This chain uses TRBV10-3 with TRBJ2-5, with TRBD1 as a possible D gene (7 bases). The CDR3 runs 14 residues. V lost 8 bases, J lost 5 bases, and 18 bases lay in between. Germline assignment: CDR1 ENHRY and CDR2 SYGVKD. The CDR3 DNA follows: TGTGCCATCCGGGAGCACAGGGGCGAGGAGACCCAGTACTTC. It translates to CAIREHRGEETQYF.

A single count supports this clone. The V call is TRBV7-3, the J call TRBJ2-2; 7 positions agree with TRBD2. The V gene end was trimmed by 5 bases and the J gene end by 4 bases; junction bases not matched to a gene: 22. There are 20 residues in the CDR3. Germline V lookup: CDR1 SGHTA, CDR2 FQGTGA. This CDR3 reads CASSQGPPRTFGRSTGELFF. DNA for the CDR3: TGTGCCAGCAGCCAAGGCCCCCCTCGGACATTCGGGAGGAGCACCGGGGAGCTGTTTTTT.

The chain uses TRBV27 and TRBJ1-1; 12 bases are shared with TRBD1. The J segment lost 1 base and the V segment lost 4 bases, leaving 4 bases of the junction unmatched. CDR1 is MNHEY and CDR2 is SMNVEV in the germline V gene (reference sequence). This CDR3 spans 16 amino acids. The CDR3 region has the DNA TGTGCCAGCAGTTCGGGACAGGGGGCTCGGAACACTGAAGCTTTCTTT. Translation: CASSSGQGARNTEAFF.

The genes are TRBV29-1 and TRBJ1-4; D not resolved. The CDR3 runs to 12 residues. The germline V gene encodes CDR1 SQVTM and CDR2 ANQGSEA. V lost 7 bases and J lost 8, with 14 bases in between. CDR3 sequence (DNA): TGCAGCGGCGGGTCATCCGGGGAAAAACTGTTTTTT. Its protein product is CSGGSSGEKLFF.

This rearrangement joins TRBV6-2 or TRBV6-3 to TRBJ2-2; 12 nucleotides agree with TRBD2. The germline V gene encodes CDR1 MNHEY and CDR2 SVGEGT. V shed 5 bases and J 6 bases; nucleotides not matched to a gene: 7. The CDR3 spans 16 residues. This CDR3 is CASSRTSGAFSGELFF. CDR3 nucleotides: TGTGCCAGCAGTCGGACTAGCGGGGCGTTCTCCGGGGAGCTGTTTTTT.

This chain uses TRBV11-2 with TRBJ1-2; no clear D gene. The CDR3 sequence is 13 residues long. Per germline, CDR1 SGHAT and CDR2 FQNNGV. With 3 bases removed from V and 2 bases from J, the gap between germline ends came to 7 bases. In DNA form, the CDR3 reads TGTGCCAGCAGCTTCCCGGGGAACTATGGCTACACCTTC. Its translation: CASSFPGNYGYTF.

V and J are TRBV19 and TRBJ1-1, with D possibly being TRBD1 (5 bases). V was shortened by 3 bases and J by 4 bases, with 12 bases between the two germline ends. Germline V lookup: CDR1 LNHDA, CDR2 SQIVND (reference sequence). This CDR3 has 14 amino acids. The CDR3 DNA is TGTGCCAGTAGTATTAAACAGGTAGGCACTGAAGCTTTCTTT. Translated: CASSIKQVGTEAFF.